Shown below are 5 T cell receptor beta chains from a single sample sequenced in a study of T cell clones after liver transplantation. Generated by immunoSEQ multiplex PCR, the TCRdb table keeps only in-frame clones and is missing some. The data contain about 74,000 clones, 80% of them seen just once; the ten biggest clones take up approximately 0.55%. Sequences were derived from CD4+ T cells from blood, sampled before liver transplant. The receptors stem from a human donor who received a liver transplant.

The V call is TRBV30, the J call TRBJ1-1, with a weak D call TRBD1 (6 bases). V shed 2 bases and J shed 0 bases, with 7 bases lying between them. CDR1 and CDR2 from the germline V gene are GTSNPN and SVGIG (reference sequence). The CDR3 totals 13 residues. CDR3 residues: CAWSRDMNTEAFF. The CDR3 bases are TGTGCCTGGAGTCGGGACATGAACACTGAAGCTTTCTTT. The variable domain in full, completed from reference TRBV30 and TRBJ1-1, reads SQTIHQWPATLVQPVGSPLSLECTVEGTSNPNLYWYRQAAGRGLQLLFYSVGIGQISSEVPQNLSASRPQDRQFILSSKKLLLSDSGFYLCAWSRDMNTEAFFGQGTRLTVV.

The chain carries TRBV11-2 and TRBJ2-5, with D hard to call. Trimming stripped 3 bases from V and 5 bases from J, with 10 bases between. The germline V gene encodes CDR1 SGHAT and CDR2 FQNNGV. The CDR3 length is 13 residues. The CDR3 protein is CASSFTNGETQYF. CDR3 nucleotide sequence: TGTGCCAGCAGCTTCACAAATGGGGAGACCCAGTACTTC. The full variable domain, its missing parts supplied by reference TRBV11-2 and TRBJ2-5, is EAGVAQSPRYKIIEKRQSVAFWCNPISGHATLYWYQQILGQGPKLLIQFQNNGVVDDSQLPKDRFSAERLKGVDSTLKIQPAKLEDSAVYLCASSFTNGETQYFGPGTRLLVL.

The chain is built from TRBV23-1 and TRBJ1-5; no reliable D call. TRBV23-1 is an ORF, with its function uncertain. The CDR3 contains 15 residues. V lost 3 bases and J 2 bases, leaving 11 bases between the germline ends. CDR3: CASSQRRQGNQPQHF. Here the CDR3 DNA reads TGCGCCAGCAGTCAGCGGCGGCAGGGCAATCAGCCCCAGCATTTT.

V usage is TRBV7-2 and J usage is TRBJ2-3; D remains ambiguous. From germline, CDR1 is SGHTA and CDR2 FQGNSA. Trimming stripped 0 bases from V and 2 bases from J, with 6 bases between. CDR3 size: 14 residues. Here the CDR3 reads CASSLAVNTDTQYF. CDR3 DNA: TGTGCCAGCAGCTTAGCTGTAAACACAGATACGCAGTATTTT. Combining the CDR3 with reference TRBV7-2 and TRBJ2-3 gives the whole variable domain GAGVSQSPSNKVTEKGKDVELRCDPISGHTALYWYRQSLGQGLEFLIYFQGNSAPDKSGLPSDRFSAERTGGSVSTLTIQRTQQEDSAVYLCASSLAVNTDTQYFGPGTRLTVL.

The chain is built from TRBV28 and TRBJ1-5; no definite D call. This CDR3 has 14 residues. CDR1 is MDHEN and CDR2 is SYDVKM in the germline V gene. Trimming removed 2 bases at V and 7 bases at J, with 12 bases between. CDR3 in amino acids: CASSLPGSGQPQHF. In DNA form, the CDR3 reads TGTGCCAGCAGTTTACCGGGGTCCGGCCAGCCCCAGCATTTT.